This TCR beta chain was captured by sequencing in a study of CD8 T cells in ankylosing spondylitis. This clonotype was seen a few times. V was clipped by 1 base and J by 9 bases; unmatched bases: 10. Germline V gene data show CDR1 as ENHRY and CDR2 as SYGVKD. The CDR3 consists of 16 residues. One entry per CDR3 protein, called by TCRdb with MiXCR from the 5' RACE reads. The table includes 380,000 or so distinct CDR3 sequences, approximately 22% detected once. The V and J genes are TRBV10-3 and TRBJ2-1; TRBD1 agrees at 9 bases. What was sequenced was blood, either unsorted or a sorted T cell fraction (not recorded which). This clonotype originated in a male donor with ankylosing spondylitis or in good health (not recorded which). Written as DNA, the CDR3 is TGTGCCATCAGTGAGTGGGACAGGGAGGTCGTCAGTGAGCAGTTCTTC. Amino acid sequence: CAISEWDREVVSEQFF.